Included here is one TCR beta chain sequence, with context. The entry originates in a study of T cells after yellow fever vaccination. The CDR3 has 14 residues. Trimming pared 4 bases from V and 4 bases from J, leaving 8 bases between. Germline CDR1 is LGHNA and CDR2 is YSLEER. TCRdb reprocessed the 5' RACE reads with MiXCR, giving one entry per CDR3 protein. This table has 620,000 or so distinct CDR3 sequences, more than 9% appearing once. Here the sequenced sample was PBMCs, taken on the day of the yellow fever booster vaccination. This chain connects TRBV4-3 to TRBJ2-6; weak D call: TRBD1 (6 bases). The clonotype was recovered from a man younger than 45 who received the YFV17D yellow fever vaccine. The CDR3 here is CASSRQGGANVLTF. The CDR3 DNA sequence: TGCGCCAGCAGCCGGCAGGGGGGGGCCAACGTCCTGACTTTC.